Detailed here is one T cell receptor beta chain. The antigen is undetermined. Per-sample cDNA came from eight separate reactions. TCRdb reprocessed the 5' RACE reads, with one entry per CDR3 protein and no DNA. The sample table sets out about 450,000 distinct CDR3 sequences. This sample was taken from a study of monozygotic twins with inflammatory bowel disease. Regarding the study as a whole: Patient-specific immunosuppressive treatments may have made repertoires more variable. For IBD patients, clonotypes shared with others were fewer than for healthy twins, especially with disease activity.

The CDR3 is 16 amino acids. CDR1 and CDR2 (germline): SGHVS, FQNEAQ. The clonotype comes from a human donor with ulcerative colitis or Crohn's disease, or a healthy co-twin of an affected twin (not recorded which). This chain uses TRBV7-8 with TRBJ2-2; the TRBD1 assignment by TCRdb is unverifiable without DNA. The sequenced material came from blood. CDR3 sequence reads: CASSIEQGTRTGELFF.